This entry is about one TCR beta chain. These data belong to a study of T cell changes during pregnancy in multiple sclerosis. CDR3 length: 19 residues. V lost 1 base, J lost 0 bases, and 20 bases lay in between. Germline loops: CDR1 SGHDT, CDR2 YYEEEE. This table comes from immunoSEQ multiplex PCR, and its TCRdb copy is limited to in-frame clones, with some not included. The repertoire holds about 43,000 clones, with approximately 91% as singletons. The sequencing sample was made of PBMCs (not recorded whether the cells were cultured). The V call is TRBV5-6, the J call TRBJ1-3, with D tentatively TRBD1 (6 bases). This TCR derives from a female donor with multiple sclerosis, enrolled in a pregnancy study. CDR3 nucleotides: TGTGCCAGCAGCTTGCCCCAACCGGGACAACAATTCTCTGGAAACACCATATATTTT. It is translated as CASSLPQPGQQFSGNTIYF.